Following are 8 T cell receptor beta chains from one sample sequenced in a study of shared clonotypes between healthy human individuals. The protocol was immunoSEQ multiplex PCR, while the TCRdb copy is restricted to in-frame clones and leaves out a portion. The table lists fewer than 600,000 clones, roughly 80% of them singletons. Specimen: PBMCs. The receptors come from a woman in her 40s in good health. Some clones in this sample may be carry-over from other donors' samples.

V is TRBV7-9 and J is TRBJ2-1; TRBD2 is a possible D gene (6 bases). Deletions cut 0 bases from V and 0 bases from J, with 12 bases between. The CDR3 has 17 residues. Germline V gene lookup returns CDR1 SEHNR and CDR2 FQNEAQ (reference sequence). The CDR3 sequence: CASSLALGGSSYNEQFF. The CDR3 DNA sequence: TGTGCCAGCAGCTTAGCCCTCGGGGGAAGCTCCTACAATGAGCAGTTCTTC.

The chain joins TRBV6-6 to TRBJ1-4; no clear D. V was clipped by 0 bases and J by 8 bases, with 13 bases between them. This CDR3 contains 15 residues. The germline gives CDR1 MNHNY, CDR2 SVGAGI (reference sequence). The DNA for the CDR3 is TGTGCCAGCAGTTACTCGTCCGGGGAGGTAGAAAAACTGTTTTTT. The encoded protein is CASSYSSGEVEKLFF.

The V and J genes are TRBV18 and TRBJ1-1; D gene uncertain. V was clipped by 2 bases and J by 2 bases, with 9 bases between them. The V gene's germline CDR1 is KGHSH and CDR2 LQKENI. The CDR3 contains 14 residues. The CDR3 loop reads CASSPYSANTEAFF. CDR3 in DNA: TGTGCCAGCTCACCATACAGTGCAAACACTGAAGCTTTCTTT.

The gene calls are TRBV19 and TRBJ2-3, with a weak D call TRBD2 (6 bases). The CDR3 has 17 residues. Trimming removed 0 bases from V and 4 bases from J, with 17 bases in between. CDR1 and CDR2 from the germline V gene are LNHDA and SQIVND (reference sequence). Here the CDR3 DNA reads TGTGCCAGTAGTATAGATGTTGGAGGGAGAGTGTCAGATACGCAGTATTTT. Residues: CASSIDVGGRVSDTQYF.

The rearrangement uses TRBV28 and TRBJ2-1, with D perhaps being TRBD1 or TRBD2 (6 bases each). Germline CDR1 MDHEN, CDR2 SYDVKM. Trimming took 5 bases from V and 6 from J, leaving 11 bases between them. CDR3 length: 13 residues. This chain's CDR3 is CASSRGVSNEQFF. The CDR3 DNA reads as TGTGCCAGCAGTAGGGGGGTGTCCAATGAGCAGTTCTTC.

The chain uses TRBV5-1 and TRBJ2-1; D not resolved. From germline, CDR1 is SGHRS and CDR2 YFSETQ. Trimming took 4 bases from V and 13 from J, leaving 15 bases between them. The CDR3 totals 12 residues. The CDR3 DNA is TGCGCCAGCAGCGCCGAACAGCAACTTCAGTTCTTC. The encoded protein is CASSAEQQLQFF.

This clone was picked up a small number of times. The rearrangement links TRBV7-2 to TRBJ2-2, with D unresolved. V was shortened by 3 bases and J by 3 bases, with 2 bases between the two germline ends. In germline, CDR1 is SGHTA, CDR2 FQGNSA. The CDR3 consists of 12 residues. The CDR3 bases are TGTGCCAGCAGCTTGCACACCGGGGAGCTGTTTTTT. Its translation is CASSLHTGELFF.

This chain uses TRBV4-1 with TRBJ2-3, with unresolved D. The CDR3 consists of 17 residues. Per the germline V gene, CDR1 is MGHRA and CDR2 is YSYEKL. Trimming cost V 1 base and J 2 bases, with 16 bases left between them. CDR3 sequence reads: CASSQGVYGGTTDTQYF. The CDR3 DNA reads TGCGCCAGCAGCCAAGGTGTATATGGCGGAACCACAGATACGCAGTATTTT.